These 29 T cell receptor beta chains share one sample of origin, sequenced in a study of blood T cell repertoires in COVID-19. Sequencing was performed with immunoSEQ multiplex PCR; in TCRdb, only in-frame clones are kept and a portion is missing. This sample has a few hundred thousand clones; approximately 86% occur once, and the top ten carry around 9.5%. The sequenced material came from peripheral blood. The origin of the receptors is a man aged 35-49 years who had recovered from COVID-19.

This rearrangement joins TRBV30 to TRBJ2-3; 7 nucleotides agree with TRBD2. Germline CDR1 reads GTSNPN; CDR2 reads SVGIG (reference sequence). The CDR3 has 14 residues. J lost 3 bases, V lost 0 bases, and 3 bases had no gene match. The CDR3 nucleotides are TGTGCCTGGAGTGTTCGAGCGGGGACAGATACGCAGTATTTT. Protein: CAWSVRAGTDTQYF.

The chain uses TRBV15 and TRBJ2-1; D is undetermined. The CDR3 is 14 amino acids. V lost 0 bases, J lost 9 bases, and 12 bases lay in between. Germline CDR1 and CDR2: LNHNV and YYDKDF (reference sequence). The CDR3 here is CATSRDRQVGEQFF. In DNA form, the CDR3 reads TGTGCCACCAGCAGAGATCGGCAGGTGGGTGAGCAGTTCTTC.

The chain employs TRBV11-2 and TRBJ2-7, with 9 bases lining up with TRBD1. Germline V gives CDR1 SGHAT, CDR2 FQNNGV. The CDR3 spans 14 residues. V trimming: 2 bases; J trimming: 6 bases; junction bases outside the gene matches: 5. CDR3 sequence reads: CASSLPTGGGEQYF. The CDR3 nucleotides are TGTGCCAGCAGCTTACCGACAGGGGGTGGCGAGCAGTACTTC.

V and J are TRBV2 and TRBJ1-2; 8 nucleotides line up with TRBD1. V was pared by 6 bases and J by 3 bases, with 6 bases of the junction left unmatched. CDR1 is SNHLY, CDR2 FYNNEI, per germline. The CDR3 extends over 14 amino acids. DNA of the CDR3: TGTGCCAGCAGGACGACAGGGGCAGACTATGGCTACACCTTC. Translated, it gives CASRTTGADYGYTF.

The rearrangement links TRBV6-5 to TRBJ2-7, with D possibly matching TRBD2 (5 bases). Trimming stripped 5 bases from V and 0 bases from J, with 14 bases between. The germline V gene encodes CDR1 MNHEY and CDR2 SVGAGI. The CDR3 has 15 amino acids. CDR3 in amino acids: CASSSGRLSSYEQYF. The CDR3 nucleotides are TGTGCCAGCAGTAGCGGACGGCTAAGCTCCTACGAGCAGTACTTC.

This clone was recorded only once. V is TRBV11-3 and J is TRBJ2-1, with D possibly being TRBD1 (6 bases). Germline CDR1 and CDR2: SGHNT and YENEEA. Deletions cut 1 base from V and 6 bases from J, with 10 bases between. This CDR3 spans 14 amino acids. The chain's CDR3 is CASSLGRGSNEQFF. CDR3 DNA sequence: TGTGCCAGCAGCTTAGGTAGGGGGAGCAATGAGCAGTTCTTC.

This chain joins TRBV15 and TRBJ2-5, with 7 bases fitting TRBD1. The CDR3 contains 16 residues. The junction had 10 bases not matched to a gene; V was cut back by 5 bases and J by 1 base. Germline loops: CDR1 LNHNV, CDR2 YYDKDF (reference sequence). This CDR3 is CATSSSGTVPQETQYF. In DNA form, the CDR3 reads TGTGCCACCAGCTCTTCCGGGACAGTACCCCAAGAGACCCAGTACTTC.

The chain recombines TRBV7-2 with TRBJ2-5; 7 bases align to TRBD2. This CDR3 has 14 residues. The germline gives CDR1 SGHTA, CDR2 FQGNSA. V dropped 4 bases and J dropped 5; count of bases not matched to a gene: 7. CDR3 residues: CASSSRTRLETQYF. CDR3 in DNA: TGTGCCAGCAGCTCTCGGACTAGGCTGGAGACCCAGTACTTC.

This clone has a handful of counts. The genes are TRBV4-1 and TRBJ1-6; weak D call: TRBD1 (5 bases). V was clipped by 1 base and J by 9 bases, with 16 bases between them. CDR1 MGHRA and CDR2 YSYEKL come from the germline V gene. This CDR3 is built from 16 residues. DNA of the CDR3: TGCGCCAGCAGCCAAGTTTCTGGGGCCAATATTTCACCCCTCCACTTT. It is translated as CASSQVSGANISPLHF.

The J gene is TRBJ2-5, the V gene TRBV4-3; TRBD2 matches at 13 bases. Losses at the gene ends were 0 bases for V and 5 bases for J; bases not matched to a gene: 6. The CDR3 length is 17 residues. From germline, CDR1 is LGHNA and CDR2 YSLEER. The CDR3 loop reads CASSQELAGGRLETQYF. Here the CDR3 DNA reads TGCGCCAGCAGCCAAGAACTAGCGGGGGGGCGCTTGGAGACCCAGTACTTC.

The CDR3 DNA is TGTGCCAGCAGTTTCGGACTAGCGGGGGGGCTCTCCTACGAGCAGTACTTC. It specifies CASSFGLAGGLSYEQYF. V and J are TRBV28 and TRBJ2-7; 15 nucleotides agree with TRBD2. The CDR3 is made up of 17 amino acids. The V gene's germline CDR1 is MDHEN and CDR2 SYDVKM. J gave up 0 bases and V 3 bases, and 3 bases lay outside the gene matches. The full variable domain, its missing parts supplied by reference TRBV28 and TRBJ2-7, is DVKVTQSSRYLVKRTGEKVFLECVQDMDHENMFWYRQDPGLGLRLIYFSYDVKMKEKGDIPEGYSVSREKKERFSLILESASTNQTSMYLCASSFGLAGGLSYEQYFGPGTRLTVT.

The chain recombines TRBV10-3 with TRBJ2-7; tentatively, D is TRBD1 (6 bases). With 0 bases removed from V and 6 bases from J, the gap between germline ends came to 9 bases. Germline CDR1 ENHRY, CDR2 SYGVKD. The CDR3 has 13 residues. The CDR3 coding sequence is TGTGCCATCAGTGAGTCGAGGACAGCCGAGCAGTACTTC. This sequence encodes CAISESRTAEQYF.

The CDR3 reads CASGQGIYEQYF. For the CDR3, the DNA is TGTGCCAGCGGACAGGGGATTTACGAGCAGTACTTC. The chain carries TRBV2 and TRBJ2-7, with 9 nucleotides matching TRBD1. V trimming: 8 bases; J trimming: 4 bases; junction bases outside the gene matches: 3. Germline CDR1 SNHLY, CDR2 FYNNEI. This CDR3 has 12 amino acids.

CDR3 loop: CASSPGGSTNEKLFF. The CDR3 bases are TGTGCCAGCAGTCCGGGGGGATCAACTAATGAAAAACTGTTTTTT. V gene TRBV5-4 combines with J gene TRBJ1-4; possible D gene TRBD1, 5 bases. The CDR3 sequence is 15 residues long. Trimming shortened V by 5 bases and J by 0 bases, and 11 bases separated the two germline ends. Germline V gives CDR1 SGHNT, CDR2 YYREEE (reference sequence).

V and J are TRBV6-5 and TRBJ2-2; TRBD1 is a possible D gene (5 bases). Trimming removed 5 bases from V and 5 bases from J, with 15 bases in between. This CDR3 contains 15 residues. Germline V gene sequence: CDR1 MNHEY, CDR2 SVGAGI. CDR3 DNA: TGTGCCAGCAGTACAGGTCGAACTGGAACCGGGGAGCTGTTTTTT. This codes for CASSTGRTGTGELFF.

This clone has more than one count but fewer than ten. The CDR3 region has the DNA TGTGCCAGCAGCAAAGTCTTGGCGGGAGGGGGCACCGGGGAGCTGTTTTTT. This sequence encodes CASSKVLAGGGTGELFF. V is TRBV21-1 and J is TRBJ2-2; the D call in the table, TRBD2, was not verified against the DNA. TRBV21-1 represents a pseudogene. The CDR3 extends over 17 amino acids.

This chain links TRBV24-1 with TRBJ1-1, with D possibly matching TRBD1 (5 bases). V lost 2 bases and J 0 bases, leaving 12 bases between the germline ends. The CDR3 covers 16 residues. Germline V gene data show CDR1 as KGHDR and CDR2 as SFDVKD. CDR3 sequence (DNA): TGTGCCACCAGTGATTACCTAAAGGGGATGAACACTGAAGCTTTCTTT. This encodes CATSDYLKGMNTEAFF.

Turning to this clone: Other nucleotide sequences from this sample produce the same CDR3. The rearrangement links TRBV20-1 to TRBJ2-7; D might be TRBD2 (5 bases). The V end lost 6 bases, the J end lost 3 bases, and 9 bases lay between the germline ends. Germline V gene data show CDR1 as DFQATT and CDR2 as SNEGSKA (reference sequence). The CDR3 totals 11 residues. CDR3 DNA: TGCAGTGCCTCGGGAAGCTACGAGCAGTACTTC. It codes for CSASGSYEQYF.

Concerning this clone itself: Other DNA sequences in this specimen translate into the identical CDR3. CDR3 nucleotides: TGCGCCAGCAGCTTGGGGACACCGTACAATGAGCAGTTCTTC. Residues: CASSLGTPYNEQFF. The V gene is TRBV5-1, the J gene TRBJ2-1; D is possibly TRBD1 (5 bases). V lost 0 bases to trimming and J lost 4 bases, with 8 bases between them. This CDR3 has 14 residues. Germline lookup yields CDR1 SGHRS and CDR2 YFSETQ.

The CDR3 protein is CASRRPGLNTGELFF. The CDR3 DNA follows: TGTGCCAGCAGACGCCCGGGACTTAACACCGGGGAGCTGTTTTTT. V usage is TRBV3-1 (or the pseudogene TRBV3-2) and J usage is TRBJ2-2; weak D call: TRBD2 (6 bases). The CDR3 covers 15 residues. The V end was cut by 6 bases, the J end by 2 bases, with 13 bases between. Germline assignment: CDR1 LGHDT and CDR2 YNNKEL (reference sequence).

J is TRBJ1-5 and V is TRBV9; D ambiguous. V lost 4 bases to trimming and J lost 0 bases, with 8 bases between them. CDR3 size: 14 residues. Germline V gene data show CDR1 as SGDLS and CDR2 as YYNGEE. In DNA, the CDR3 is TGTGCCAGCAGCACTTCAGGTAGCAATCAGCCCCAGCATTTT. The encoded protein is CASSTSGSNQPQHF.

The CDR3 nucleotides are TGTGCCAGCAGTTTAAGAGGTAACGTGCAGTACTTC. Encoded protein: CASSLRGNVQYF. The J gene is TRBJ2-7, the V gene TRBV12-3 or TRBV12-4; D is uncertain. This CDR3 has 12 residues. Trimming took off 2 bases at V and 9 bases at J, with 11 bases between the two ends.

The chain combines TRBV6-2 or TRBV6-3 with TRBJ1-1; D possibly corresponds to TRBD1 (5 bases). Germline values: CDR1 MNHEY, CDR2 SVGEGT. Trimming removed 6 bases from V and 6 bases from J, with 11 bases in between. This CDR3 contains 12 residues. The CDR3 DNA sequence: TGTGCCAGCAGCCCCAGGGTCCCTGAAGCTTTCTTT. Residues: CASSPRVPEAFF.

This clone was counted only a few times. This chain links TRBV7-9 with TRBJ1-1; tentatively, D is TRBD1 (5 bases). Germline V gives CDR1 SEHNR, CDR2 FQNEAQ (reference sequence). Trimming shortened V by 2 bases and J by 1 base, and 11 bases separated the two germline ends. The length of the CDR3 is 15 residues. The DNA for the CDR3 is TGTGCCAGCAGCTTAAGCTGGACAAAGAACACTGAAGCTTTCTTT. It encodes CASSLSWTKNTEAFF.

The chain recombines TRBV7-9 with TRBJ2-5, with unresolved D. With 5 bases removed from V and 4 bases from J, the gap between germline ends came to 20 bases. The germline V gene has CDR1 SEHNR and CDR2 FQNEAQ (reference sequence). This CDR3 is built from 16 residues. For the CDR3, the DNA is TGTGCCAGCAGCCGCCGGAGACCTACTTTGCCAGAGACCCAGTACTTC. Amino acids: CASSRRRPTLPETQYF.

This clone has only one observation. The V gene is TRBV2, the J gene TRBJ2-1; 11 nucleotides line up with TRBD2. The CDR3 spans 15 residues. Germline-derived CDR1 and CDR2 are SNHLY and FYNNEI. The J segment lost 5 bases and the V segment lost 4 bases, leaving 4 bases of the junction unmatched. In nucleotides, the CDR3 is TGTGCCAGCAGTGCACTAGCGGGAGCTAACAATGAGCAGTTCTTC. Encoded protein: CASSALAGANNEQFF. The variable domain in full, completed from reference TRBV2 and TRBJ2-1, reads EPEVTQTPSHQVTQMGQEVILRCVPISNHLYFYWYRQILGQKVEFLVSFYNNEISEKSEIFDDQFSVERPDGSNFTLKIRSTKLEDSAMYFCASSALAGANNEQFFGPGTRLTVL.

There are a few counts of this clone. The gene calls are TRBV14 and TRBJ2-7; 11 bases match TRBD1. The CDR3 runs 15 residues. The V and J ends lost 3 bases and 4 bases, in that order; junction bases with no gene match: 5. Germline V gene lookup returns CDR1 SGHDN and CDR2 FVKESK. This chain's CDR3 is CASSQRTGGWYEQYF. Here the CDR3 DNA reads TGTGCCAGCAGCCAGCGGACAGGGGGCTGGTACGAGCAGTACTTC.

This chain links TRBV6-2 or TRBV6-3 with TRBJ1-1; D gene unclear. The CDR3 contains 14 residues. V gave up 0 bases and J gave up 6 bases, with 11 bases separating them. CDR1 and CDR2 (germline): MNHEY, SVGEGT. CDR3 region: CASSYSGKGAEAFF. For the CDR3, the DNA is TGTGCCAGCAGTTACTCCGGGAAGGGCGCTGAAGCTTTCTTT.

V and J are TRBV7-7 and TRBJ2-3; weak D call: TRBD1 (5 bases). Looked up from germline, CDR1 is SSHAT and CDR2 is FNYEAQ (reference sequence). The germline V and J ends were trimmed by 1 base and 0 bases, with 11 bases remaining between them. The CDR3 runs 16 residues. CDR3 sequence: CASSLGGAGSTDTQYF. CDR3 DNA sequence: TGTGCCAGCAGCTTAGGTGGTGCAGGGAGCACAGATACGCAGTATTTT.